One sample yielded the 7 T cell receptor beta chains listed below, sequenced in a study of T cell changes during pregnancy in multiple sclerosis. Repertoires were generated with immunoSEQ multiplex PCR, while TCRdb's copy carries only in-frame clones and drops some. The table has some 47,000 clones, roughly 96% seen once; the top ten hold 0.75% to 0.9%. Material: peripheral blood, obtained in the second trimester of pregnancy. The receptors originated from a female donor with multiple sclerosis, enrolled in a pregnancy study.

The rearrangement uses TRBV28 and TRBJ1-5, with D possibly matching TRBD1 (5 bases). V was trimmed by 5 bases and J by 4 bases, leaving 15 bases between them. Per the germline V gene, CDR1 is MDHEN and CDR2 is SYDVKM. This CDR3 spans 15 amino acids. In DNA form, the CDR3 reads TGTGCCAGCAGTCCCGGGGGTGCGGGAAATCAGCCCCAGCATTTT. Translated: CASSPGGAGNQPQHF.

The chain links TRBV5-6 to TRBJ1-1; 7 nucleotides align to TRBD1. Germline CDR1 and CDR2: SGHDT and YYEEEE. Unmatched junction bases numbered 3, after V lost 4 bases and J lost 6 bases. The CDR3 has 12 amino acids. The CDR3 is CASSTGVAEAFF. The CDR3, as DNA: TGTGCCAGCAGCACAGGGGTCGCTGAAGCTTTCTTT.

The chain uses TRBV2 and TRBJ2-7; a weak D match, TRBD1 (5 bases). From germline, CDR1 is SNHLY and CDR2 FYNNEI. This CDR3 spans 12 amino acids. Trimming removed 7 bases from V and 3 bases from J, with 10 bases in between. The CDR3 sequence is CASNPTVYEQYF. The CDR3 DNA reads as TGTGCCAGCAACCCGACAGTCTACGAGCAGTACTTC.

V is TRBV6-6 and J is TRBJ2-1; no reliable D call. Germline V gene lookup returns CDR1 MNHNY and CDR2 SVGAGI (reference sequence). The CDR3 runs to 13 residues. With 3 bases removed from V and 6 bases from J, the gap between germline ends came to 9 bases. Written as DNA, the CDR3 is TGTGCCAGCAGTTATGACTTATTCAATGAGCAGTTCTTC. It yields the protein CASSYDLFNEQFF.

The V call is TRBV11-2, the J call TRBJ1-2; TRBD1 might be the D (6 bases). Trimming took off 4 bases at V and 4 bases at J, with 13 bases between the two ends. The CDR3 extends over 14 amino acids. From germline, CDR1 is SGHAT and CDR2 FQNNGV. CDR3 DNA sequence: TGTGCCAGCAGCTCAGCAGGGGTCGGCTATGGCTACACCTTC. Residues: CASSSAGVGYGYTF.

This chain joins TRBV18 and TRBJ1-2; 7 bases align to TRBD1. The CDR3 consists of 15 residues. The V gene end was trimmed by 4 bases and the J gene end by 1 base; junction bases not matched to a gene: 6. Germline V gene sequence: CDR1 KGHSH, CDR2 LQKENI. CDR3 in amino acids: CASSQTTGNNYGYTF. CDR3 nucleotides: TGTGCCAGCTCACAAACGACAGGGAATAACTATGGCTACACCTTC.

The rearrangement links TRBV5-6 to TRBJ1-1; D may be TRBD1 (5 bases). Trimming shortened V by 0 bases and J by 5 bases, and 11 bases separated the two germline ends. Looked up from germline, CDR1 is SGHDT and CDR2 is YYEEEE. The CDR3 length is 14 residues. CDR3 sequence: CASSLARGGTEAFF. Here the CDR3 DNA reads TGTGCCAGCAGCTTGGCGCGGGGCGGGACTGAAGCTTTCTTT.